These T cell receptor beta chains were read from a single sample in a study of regulatory T cells in long-lasting Graves disease. TCRdb reprocessed the multiplex PCR reads via MiXCR and lists one record per CDR3 protein. The profile shows some 500,000 distinct CDR3 sequences, around an eighth of them singletons. These sequences were also reported in another study, on T cells in Graves' hyperthyroidism and ophthalmopathy.

The sample in question was peripheral blood mononuclear cells (PBMCs), obtained at new diagnosis, from a patient treated with antithyroid drugs. The source is a man aged 30 to 45 with Graves disease. The CDR3 runs from the conserved cysteine through the conserved F or W. D genes are given only for firm matches. Where a row states a size, it is once, few, many or the class of an expanded clone; other rows omit it.

NA	TRBD1	TRBV7-2	TRBJ2-3	TGTGCCAGCTGGGACAGACAAAGCACAGATACGCAGTATTTT	CASWDRQSTDTQYF
many	TRBD2	TRBV6-1	TRBJ2-7	TGTGCCAGCAGTCTAAGCGGGATCTCCTACGAGCAGTACTTC	CASSLSGISYEQYF
many	NA	TRBV12-3/TRBV12-4	TRBJ2-4	TGTGCCAGCATGCACAGGGACTTCTCCATTCAGTACTTC	CASMHRDFSIQYF
few	TRBD1	TRBV20-1	TRBJ1-1	TGCAGTGCTAGAGACCAGGGGGGGAACACTGAAGCTTTCTTT	CSARDQGGNTEAFF
NA	NA	TRBV10-1	TRBJ2-3	TGCGCCAGCGCGGACTCCGACACAGATACGCAGTATTTT	CASADSDTDTQYF
NA	NA	TRBV11-2	TRBJ2-2	TGTGCCAGCAGCTTATGGGGGCCGAACACCGGGGAGCTGTTTTTT	CASSLWGPNTGELFF
many	TRBD2	TRBV10-1	TRBJ2-2	TGCGCCAGCAGTGACGGGGGGTTCGCGAACACCGGGGAGCTGTTTTTT	CASSDGGFANTGELFF
NA	TRBD2	TRBV19	TRBJ2-1	TGTGCCAGTAGTATCGGGACTAGCGGCCGCAATGAGCAGTTCTTC	CASSIGTSGRNEQFF
NA	TRBD1	TRBV27	TRBJ2-6	TGTGCCAGCAGTTTCAGTGCACAGGGGCTCTCTGGGGCCAACGTCCTGACTTTC	CASSFSAQGLSGANVLTF
many	NA	TRBV12-3/TRBV12-4	TRBJ2-7	TGTGCCAGCAGTAACCTGAGAGACGAGCAGTACTTC	CASSNLRDEQYF
NA	NA	TRBV6-4	TRBJ2-5	TGTGCCAGCAGTGACTCGAACCTGGGGGGCTGGGACCAAGAGACCCAGTACTTC	CASSDSNLGGWDQETQYF
many	TRBD2	TRBV10-3	TRBJ2-5	TGTGCCTCACCCGCAGCGGGAGGGCCTCTGGAGACCCAGTACTTC	CASPAAGGPLETQYF
NA	NA	TRBV20-1	TRBJ1-5	TGCAGTGCTAGAGAAGAGGGGGGATCGGTCCTTCAGCCCCAGCATTTT	CSAREEGGSVLQPQHF
many	NA	TRBV3-1	TRBJ2-5	TGTGCCAGCAGGCAAGAGGGGACCGCCGCGCAGTACTTC	CASRQEGTAAQYF
NA	NA	TRBV5-1	TRBJ1-4	TGCGCCAGCAGCTACTACTCCCCTAGAGAGGATGGAAAACTGTTTTTT	CASSYYSPREDGKLFF
few	TRBD1	TRBV18	TRBJ2-1	TGTGCCAGCTCAGGCAACAGGGGGCCTCCTCCCTACAATGAGCAGTTCTTC	CASSGNRGPPPYNEQFF
many	NA	TRBV25-1	TRBJ2-7	TGTGCCAGCAGTTCCCGGGTAGTCGGCGAGCAGTACTTC	CASSSRVVGEQYF
NA	NA	TRBV28	TRBJ2-1	TGTGCCAGCAAGGGGGGGGGCGGTGAGCAGTTCTTC	CASKGGGGEQFF
many	TRBD1	TRBV11-2	TRBJ1-2	TGTGCCAGCAGCACCCTACAGGGGGACTATGGCTACACCTTC	CASSTLQGDYGYTF
few	TRBD1	TRBV19	TRBJ2-3	TGTGCCACCGGACAGGGGGTCGTAGATACGCAGTATTTT	CATGQGVVDTQYF
many	TRBD1	TRBV12-3/TRBV12-4	TRBJ2-7	TGTGCCAGCAGTTTAGTTTCCCCGGGACAGGGTTACGAGCAGTACTTC	CASSLVSPGQGYEQYF
many	NA	TRBV12-5	TRBJ2-2	TGTGCTAGTGGTTTGCTACGGGGAGGTTTAGGCACCGGGGAGCTGTTTTTT	CASGLLRGGLGTGELFF
many	TRBD2	TRBV20-1	TRBJ2-1	TGCAGTGCTAGAGCTAGCGGCAATGAGCAGTTCTTC	CSARASGNEQFF
many	TRBD2	TRBV20-1	TRBJ2-1	TGCAGTGCTAGTCTTTTCGGGACTAGCGGAAACAATGAGCAGTTCTTC	CSASLFGTSGNNEQFF
many	NA	TRBV7-8	TRBJ1-1	TGTGCCAGCAGCTTAGGGTACTCGAACACTGAAGCTTTCTTT	CASSLGYSNTEAFF
many	TRBD1	TRBV20-1	TRBJ2-7	TGCAGTGCGCGAACAGGGGGCGAAACCTACGAGCAGTACTTC	CSARTGGETYEQYF
NA	NA	TRBV20-1	TRBJ2-7	TGCAGTGCAAAGCCGCGCGCCCCGAGCTCCTACGAGCAGTACTTC	CSAKPRAPSSYEQYF